Below, 25 T cell receptor beta chains from the same sample are listed, as sequenced in a study of beta chain features in type 1 diabetes. The whole isolated RNA underwent reverse transcription, so sequencing captured expressed TCRB transcripts. TCRdb's table, derived via immunoSEQ multiplex PCR, lists solely in-frame clones and lacks some. Among 350,000 to 450,000 clones listed, more than 12% were seen once. The sample consisted of naive CD4+ T cells from blood. The source of these receptors is a woman aged 18-35 years in good health.

The chain employs TRBV13 and TRBJ2-3, with D perhaps TRBD1 (5 bases). V gave up 3 bases and J gave up 0 bases, with 7 bases separating them. The CDR3 extends over 14 amino acids. Germline V CDR1 and CDR2: PRHDT, FYEKMQ (reference sequence). CDR3: CASSLGPSTDTQYF. DNA for the CDR3: TGTGCCAGCAGCTTGGGGCCTAGCACAGATACGCAGTATTTT.

This clone is a singleton in its sample. The CDR3 reads CASSSRGLAGPNEQFF. The CDR3 region has the DNA TGTGCCAGCAGCTCCCGTGGACTAGCGGGACCCAATGAGCAGTTCTTC. The chain links TRBV7-9 to TRBJ2-1, with 12 bases matching TRBD2. Germline V lookup: CDR1 SEHNR, CDR2 FQNEAQ (reference sequence). The CDR3 covers 16 residues. V was clipped by 4 bases and J by 6 bases; unmatched bases: 7.

The chain has TRBV10-3 and TRBJ2-1, with 7 bases that match TRBD2. CDR3 length: 15 amino acids. Losses at the gene ends were 4 bases for V and 5 bases for J; bases not matched to a gene: 8. Looked up from germline, CDR1 is ENHRY and CDR2 is SYGVKD. CDR3 bases: TGTGCCATCAGTGCCGGGGCTAGCGGCAACAATGAGCAGTTCTTC. This sequence encodes CAISAGASGNNEQFF.

V usage is TRBV30 and J usage is TRBJ1-5, with a weak D call TRBD1 (5 bases). The CDR3 covers 11 residues. V dropped 5 bases and J dropped 7 bases, with 9 bases sitting between them. In germline, CDR1 is GTSNPN, CDR2 SVGIG (reference sequence). The CDR3: CAWGGRQPQHF. As DNA, the CDR3 is TGTGCCTGGGGGGGGAGACAGCCCCAGCATTTT.

This chain joins TRBV19 and TRBJ2-7; TRBD2 matches 13 bases. Germline trimming cut 5 bases from V and 3 bases from J; bases unmatched to any gene: 7. The CDR3 consists of 16 residues. Germline V gene data show CDR1 as LNHDA and CDR2 as SQIVND (reference sequence). The CDR3 region has the DNA TGTGCCAGTAGTGCCCGACTAGCGGGAGGTTTCTACGAGCAGTACTTC. Amino acids: CASSARLAGGFYEQYF.

This clone was observed a handful of times. The V and J genes are TRBV18 and TRBJ1-1; 9 bases are a match to TRBD1. The CDR3 has 17 residues. The germline V gene encodes CDR1 KGHSH and CDR2 LQKENI. Trimming took 4 bases from V and 3 from J; bases not matched to a gene: 12. This chain's CDR3 is CASSLSSGQGSYTEAFF. The CDR3 nucleotides are TGTGCCAGCTCACTATCCTCGGGACAGGGTAGTTACACTGAAGCTTTCTTT.

This chain links TRBV19 with TRBJ2-2; the match to TRBD2 covers 9 bases. There are 16 residues in the CDR3. In germline, CDR1 is LNHDA, CDR2 SQIVND (reference sequence). With 4 bases clipped from V and 1 base from J, the junction kept 4 bases outside the gene matches. CDR3: CASSKIAGVNTGELFF. CDR3 nucleotides: TGTGCCAGTAGTAAAATAGCGGGAGTGAACACCGGGGAGCTGTTTTTT.

The sample holds a few counts of this clone. The chain is built from TRBV10-3 and TRBJ2-3; 8 positions match TRBD1. This CDR3 spans 14 amino acids. In germline, CDR1 is ENHRY, CDR2 SYGVKD. V gave up 0 bases and J gave up 4 bases; unmatched junction bases: 0. The CDR3 reads CAISESTGADTQYF. In DNA, the CDR3 is TGTGCCATCAGTGAGTCGACAGGGGCAGATACGCAGTATTTT.

Regarding this clone: At one end, the junction sequence differs from germline, possibly due to a read error. The chain couples TRBV5-1 to TRBJ1-1; TRBD1 agrees at 7 bases. CDR1 is SGHRS, CDR2 YFSETQ, per germline. The CDR3 consists of 14 residues. The CDR3 sequence is CASSVPGGNPEAFF. Written as DNA, the CDR3 is TGCGCCAGCAGCGTGCCAGGGGGGAACCCTGAAGCTTTCTTT.

This clone was seen a few times. The chain joins TRBV7-3 to TRBJ2-5; TRBD1 might be the D (5 bases). With 2 bases removed from V and 5 bases from J, the gap between germline ends came to 15 bases. The CDR3 loop spans 15 amino acids. CDR1 SGHTA and CDR2 FQGTGA come from the germline V gene. The CDR3 nucleotides read TGTGCCAGCAGCTTACCTCTCCAGGGAAGGGAGACCCAGTACTTC. Residues: CASSLPLQGRETQYF.

This chain connects TRBV6-5 to TRBJ2-1; 8 bases are a match to TRBD2. V trimming: 7 bases; J trimming: 7 bases; junction bases outside the gene matches: 9. Germline loops: CDR1 MNHEY, CDR2 SVGAGI. The length of the CDR3 is 14 residues. DNA of the CDR3: TGTGCCAGCAACCGAGCGGGAGTATTGAATGAGCAGTTCTTC. This encodes CASNRAGVLNEQFF.

The chain links TRBV18 to TRBJ2-1; 14 positions match TRBD2. V shed 2 bases and J 7 bases; nucleotides not matched to a gene: 4. Germline V CDR1 and CDR2: KGHSH, LQKENI. CDR3 length: 16 amino acids. The CDR3 here is CASSPNGLAGGNEQFF. The CDR3, as DNA: TGTGCCAGCTCACCAAACGGACTAGCGGGAGGAAATGAGCAGTTCTTC.

This clone came up a few times. The rearrangement joins TRBV6-5 to TRBJ2-7; D gene unclear. V lost 4 bases and J 2 bases, leaving 12 bases between the germline ends. The CDR3 contains 14 residues. CDR1 and CDR2 from the germline V gene are MNHEY and SVGAGI. The CDR3 spells CASSFSQVAYEQYF. Written as DNA, the CDR3 is TGTGCCAGCAGTTTTTCCCAGGTGGCCTACGAGCAGTACTTC.

J is TRBJ2-1 and V is TRBV2; 7 bases map to TRBD1. This CDR3 region has 15 residues. Germline V gene sequence: CDR1 SNHLY, CDR2 FYNNEI. The ends lost 5 bases at V and 7 bases at J; junction bases unmatched: 11. CDR3 loop: CASSKDRSGYNEQFF. The CDR3 region has the DNA TGTGCCAGCAGTAAGGACAGGTCGGGCTATAATGAGCAGTTCTTC.

The chain combines TRBV30 with TRBJ1-2; 10 bases line up with TRBD1. This CDR3 has 12 amino acids. V dropped 5 bases and J dropped 7; count of bases not matched to a gene: 4. Germline V gene sequence: CDR1 GTSNPN, CDR2 SVGIG (reference sequence). The CDR3: CAWGDRGRGYTF. The DNA for the CDR3 is TGTGCCTGGGGGGACAGGGGTCGTGGCTACACCTTC.

This clone was seen a handful of times. V and J are TRBV15 and TRBJ2-1, with 8 positions matching TRBD2. From germline, CDR1 is LNHNV and CDR2 YYDKDF (reference sequence). With V trimmed by 6 bases and J by 0 bases, 7 bases remained unmatched. The CDR3 sequence is 16 residues long. CDR3 in amino acids: CATRPGGTSSYNEQFF. Here the CDR3 DNA reads TGTGCCACCAGGCCTGGGGGGACTAGCTCCTACAATGAGCAGTTCTTC.

This clone occurred a few times. This rearrangement joins TRBV6-5 to TRBJ2-4, with a tentative D call TRBD2 (5 bases). The CDR3 totals 14 residues. From germline, CDR1 is MNHEY and CDR2 SVGAGI. V lost 2 bases to trimming and J lost 6 bases, with 11 bases between them. The CDR3 coding sequence is TGTGCCAGCAGTTACGGGGAGCGCGTAAACATTCAGTACTTC. Its translation: CASSYGERVNIQYF.

The chain carries TRBV30 and TRBJ1-1, with D possibly being TRBD1 (5 bases). The CDR3 loop spans 14 amino acids. Germline V gene data show CDR1 as GTSNPN and CDR2 as SVGIG (reference sequence). V was trimmed by 4 bases and J by 4 bases, leaving 16 bases between them. The CDR3 region is CAWTSQGMATEAFF. The CDR3 bases are TGTGCCTGGACGAGCCAGGGTATGGCCACTGAAGCTTTCTTT.

This clone appeared a few times. The V call is TRBV7-9, the J call TRBJ2-5, with 12 positions matching TRBD1. Germline lookup yields CDR1 SEHNR and CDR2 FQNEAQ (reference sequence). V was pared by 3 bases and J by 1 base, with 12 bases of the junction left unmatched. CDR3 length equals 19 residues. The CDR3 DNA reads TGTGCCAGCAGCTTCGGGACAGGGGGCCTAGCGGGATCCCAAGAGACCCAGTACTTC. This codes for CASSFGTGGLAGSQETQYF.

The genes are TRBV28 and TRBJ2-7, with D maybe TRBD2 (5 bases). The CDR3 is 13 amino acids. Germline V CDR1 and CDR2: MDHEN, SYDVKM. Trimming removed 6 bases from V and 0 bases from J, with 9 bases in between. CDR3 nucleotide sequence: TGTGCCAGCAGGGACTCAAGCTCCTACGAGCAGTACTTC. It codes for CASRDSSSYEQYF.

This clone was found a few times. This rearrangement joins TRBV9 to TRBJ1-2, with TRBD1 matching over 8 bases. This CDR3 spans 14 amino acids. Germline V gene data show CDR1 as SGDLS and CDR2 as YYNGEE. The V and J ends lost 4 bases and 4 bases, in that order; junction bases with no gene match: 6. CDR3 bases: TGTGCCAGCAGCTCCCGGACAGGGATCTATGGCTACACCTTC. Amino acids: CASSSRTGIYGYTF.

V usage is TRBV5-4 and J usage is TRBJ2-3, with a possible D match to TRBD2 (5 bases). V lost 2 bases and J 6 bases, leaving 19 bases between the germline ends. CDR3 length: 16 residues. The V gene's germline CDR1 is SGHNT and CDR2 YYREEE (reference sequence). The CDR3 coding sequence is TGTGCCAGCAGCTTCAGAAGAACTAGGATGGGGGATACGCAGTATTTT. Translated, it gives CASSFRRTRMGDTQYF.

This rearrangement joins TRBV6-5 to TRBJ2-2; 13 bases are a match to TRBD2. CDR1 and CDR2 from the germline V gene are MNHEY and SVGAGI. This CDR3 region has 16 residues. V was clipped by 2 bases and J by 9 bases; unmatched bases: 6. The CDR3 sequence is CASSYGGLAGNRELFF. In nucleotides, the CDR3 is TGTGCCAGCAGTTACGGGGGACTAGCGGGAAATCGGGAGCTGTTTTTT.

This clone was seen a handful of times. V is TRBV9 and J is TRBJ1-3, with D possibly being TRBD1 (6 bases). The V end lost 4 bases, the J end lost 1 base, and 18 bases lay between the germline ends. There are 17 residues in the CDR3. Germline loops: CDR1 SGDLS, CDR2 YYNGEE. CDR3 loop: CASSPDPGQRSGNTIYF. The CDR3 DNA sequence: TGTGCCAGCAGCCCGGACCCGGGACAAAGATCTGGAAACACCATATATTTT.

This clone was seen a handful of times. The V and J genes are TRBV6-5 and TRBJ2-7; 7 nucleotides line up with TRBD1. The V segment lost 4 bases and the J segment 12 bases; nucleotides outside the gene matches: 6. This CDR3 region has 11 residues. The germline gives CDR1 MNHEY, CDR2 SVGAGI. In DNA form, the CDR3 reads TGTGCCAGCAGTTCAGGGGGTCGGGCGTACTTC. Translated: CASSSGGRAYF.